Listed below are T cell receptor beta chains from one sample, sequenced in a study of T-cell memory formation after mild COVID-19. TCRdb used MiXCR to reprocess the 5' RACE reads, holding one entry per CDR3 protein. The table lists some 50,000 distinct CDR3 sequences, 25% to 35% of them singletons, with roughly two fifths in the top ten. Material for sequencing was PBMCs or a T cell subset sorted from them (not recorded which). Every receptor here comes from a man younger than 35 who had mild COVID-19 (a few samples of this study predate the infection). Cell type and time point are not known. Each CDR3 is given with its conserved first and last residue. The D gene is left open where the match is weak. The size field is filled for only some rows; it gives once, few, many or a size class.

>TRBJ2-3|TRBV12-3/TRBV12-4|-|-
TGTGCCAGCAGTTTGGGGGGCCCGCCAGATACGCAGTATTTT
CASSLGGPPDTQYF
>TRBJ2-3|TRBV5-5|-|once
TGTGCCAGCAGCTTTCGGGGCAGAAGCACAGATACGCAGTATTTT
CASSFRGRSTDTQYF
>TRBJ2-7|TRBV29-1|TRBD1|few
TGCAGCGTTGTGGAGGACAGGGCTTCCTACGAGCAGTACTTC
CSVVEDRASYEQYF
>TRBJ2-3|TRBV10-3|-|-
TGTGCCATCAGCTCCGTTGAGGAGGGACCAGATACGCAGTATTTT
CAISSVEEGPDTQYF
>TRBJ1-5|TRBV19|-|-
TGTGCCAGTACTGGTTCTATGGTTCAGCCCCAGCATTTT
CASTGSMVQPQHF
>TRBJ1-6|TRBV20-1|-|few
TGCAGTGCTAGACGGGTAGTTGATAATTCACCCCTCCACTTT
CSARRVVDNSPLHF
>TRBJ2-3|TRBV11-2|TRBD2|-
TGTGCCAGCAGCTTAACCCTTGGGGCTAGCGGGGGGCACGGCACAGATACGCAGTATTTT
CASSLTLGASGGHGTDTQYF
>TRBJ1-1|TRBV6-4|-|few
TGTGCCAGCAGTGACGTCCCTATCGACAGCCAGAACACTGAAGCTTTCTTT
CASSDVPIDSQNTEAFF
>TRBJ1-5|TRBV6-5|-|-
TGTGCCAGCAGTTACGTCCACCTGGGTCAGCCCCAGCATTTT
CASSYVHLGQPQHF
>TRBJ2-2|TRBV6-5|-|-
TGTGCCAGCAGTTACAGGGAGTCCGGGGAGCTGTTTTTT
CASSYRESGELFF
>TRBJ2-4|TRBV5-6|-|many
TGTGCCAGCAGCTTCGGCAGGGGCTGGTCCAAAAACATTCAGTACTTC
CASSFGRGWSKNIQYF
>TRBJ2-3|TRBV12-3/TRBV12-4|-|few
TGTGCGGCGGGGCGCAGCACAGATACGCAGTATTTT
CAAGRSTDTQYF
>TRBJ2-5|TRBV11-2|TRBD2|few
TGTGCCAGCAGCGCCACGTCCCTAGCGGGGGGCCAAGAGACCCAGTACTTC
CASSATSLAGGQETQYF
>TRBJ1-3|TRBV4-1|-|-
TGCGCCAGCAGCCAACCGGGATCAGGAAACACCATATATTTT
CASSQPGSGNTIYF
>TRBJ1-6|TRBV3-1|-|few
TGTGCCAGCAGCCAAGAAGGTGGCACTTATAATTCACCCCTCCACTTT
CASSQEGGTYNSPLHF
>TRBJ2-6|TRBV4-3|-|-
TGCGCCAGCAGCCAAGATCAGAGGTCTGGGGCCAACGTCCTGACTTTC
CASSQDQRSGANVLTF
>TRBJ2-1|TRBV11-1|-|many
TGTGCCAGCAGCCGAGGAGACAATGAGCAGTTCTTC
CASSRGDNEQFF
>TRBJ2-3|TRBV15|TRBD2|few
TGTGCCACCAGCAGGACAGTAGCGGGGCGGACGCATCCCCTCGGTGATACGCAGTATTTT
CATSRTVAGRTHPLGDTQYF
>TRBJ2-1|TRBV4-3|TRBD2|few
TGCGCCAGCAGCTATGGACTAGCGGGGGTCGAGAGCTCCTACAATGAGCAGTTCTTC
CASSYGLAGVESSYNEQFF
>TRBJ2-3|TRBV29-1|-|few
TGCAGCGTCAGACCAGATACGCAGTATTTT
CSVRPDTQYF
>TRBJ1-5|TRBV7-9|TRBD1|-
TGTGCCAGCAGCTCCGACAGGGACTCTCAGCCCCAGCATTTT
CASSSDRDSQPQHF
>TRBJ1-2|TRBV7-9|-|few
TGTGCCAGCAGCTCCGACAGGTTACCCTATGGCTACACCTTC
CASSSDRLPYGYTF
>TRBJ2-2|TRBV6-2/TRBV6-3|-|-
TGTGCCAGCAGTAAAGGGTCCCCTATCCCCGGGGAGCTGTTTTTT
CASSKGSPIPGELFF
>TRBJ2-7|TRBV4-3|-|-
TGCGCCAGCAGCCAAGACTTAAATTACGAGCAGTACTTC
CASSQDLNYEQYF
>TRBJ2-7|TRBV2|-|-
TGTGCCAGCAGCCAACGGGATGCCGGCTCCTACGAGCAGTACTTC
CASSQRDAGSYEQYF
>TRBJ2-4|TRBV11-2|TRBD1|-
TGTGCCAGCAGCCACCGACAGGGGGACGTCAAAAACATTCAGTACTTC
CASSHRQGDVKNIQYF
>TRBJ2-1|TRBV4-3|-|-
TGCGCCAGCAGCCAAGGTCGACCCGTGGGCAATGAGCAGTTCTTC
CASSQGRPVGNEQFF
>TRBJ2-2|TRBV6-6|-|-
TGTGCCAGCAGTTACTCGGGGACTCTTTACACCGGGGAGCTGTTTTTT
CASSYSGTLYTGELFF
>TRBJ1-4|TRBV12-3/TRBV12-4|TRBD1|few
TGTGCCAGCAGCCCGGGACAGGTGAATGAAAAACTGTTTTTT
CASSPGQVNEKLFF
>TRBJ1-1|TRBV5-4|-|-
TGTGCCAGCAGCTTTACCCCAAATACTGAAGCTTTCTTT
CASSFTPNTEAFF
>TRBJ2-3|TRBV5-6|-|few
TGTGCCAGCAGCTTGCGGGGGCTCGATACGCAGTATTTT
CASSLRGLDTQYF
>TRBJ2-3|TRBV24-1|-|-
TGTGCCACCAGTGATGGGCAGGCGATGAGCCGAGATACGCAGTATTTT
CATSDGQAMSRDTQYF
>TRBJ2-3|TRBV4-3|-|many
TGCGCCAGCGCCGGTGCCCATCGGGATACGCAGTATTTT
CASAGAHRDTQYF
>TRBJ2-7|TRBV18|-|-
TGTGCCAGCTCACCGGGAAGCGGCCGGTTC
CASSPGSGRF
>TRBJ2-3|TRBV11-1|TRBD1|few
TGTGCCAGCAGCTCGGCGGTGGGGACAGCCACAGATACGCAGTATTTT
CASSSAVGTATDTQYF
>TRBJ1-5|TRBV2|-|-
TGTGCCAGCGGGACGGCTGCCGTCACAACTAGCAATCAGCCCCAGCATTTT
CASGTAAVTTSNQPQHF
>TRBJ2-1|TRBV4-1|-|-
TGCGCCAGCAGCCAACACGAAGTGGGGAATGAGCAGTTCTTC
CASSQHEVGNEQFF
>TRBJ2-7|TRBV4-2|TRBD1|few
TGTGCCAGCAGCCCCAGGGGAAGGGGGCCCTACGAGCAGTACTTC
CASSPRGRGPYEQYF
>TRBJ2-2|TRBV4-1|-|-
TGCGCCAGCAGCCAAGATCGAGGGGCCGCGGAGCTGTTTTTT
CASSQDRGAAELFF
>TRBJ1-2|TRBV5-6|-|-
TGTGCCAGCAGCCGGCAGGTACAGGGCTACACCTTC
CASSRQVQGYTF
>TRBJ2-3|TRBV6-4|-|many
TGTGCCAGCAGTGAGGGGAGCACAGATACGCAGTATTTT
CASSEGSTDTQYF
>TRBJ2-7|TRBV20-1|TRBD1|few
TGCAGTGCTAGGGGGGACAGGGAAGCCTACGAGCAGTACTTC
CSARGDREAYEQYF
>TRBJ2-1|TRBV29-1|TRBD2|-
TGCAGCGGTGACGGGACTAGCGGGCTAGGTGGGAATGAGCAGTTCTTC
CSGDGTSGLGGNEQFF
>TRBJ2-5|TRBV20-1|TRBD2|-
TGCAGTGCTAGAGATACCTCCGGGACTAGCGGGGTGGGAGAGACCCAGTACTTC
CSARDTSGTSGVGETQYF
>TRBJ2-3|TRBV6-5|TRBD2|few
TGTGCCAGCAGTCTACTAGCGGGGGACCTGGAGCAGTATTTT
CASSLLAGDLEQYF
>TRBJ1-1|TRBV6-5|-|once
TGTGCCAGCGGGCGTCGGGCGAACACTGAAGCTTTCTTT
CASGRRANTEAFF
>TRBJ2-7|TRBV30|-|few
TGTGCCTGGAGCCCAGGGGTCTACGAGCAGTACTTC
CAWSPGVYEQYF
>TRBJ2-7|TRBV7-2|-|-
TGTGCCAGCAGCTTAAGGCCGGGGGGCTCCCACTCCTACGAGCAGTACTTC
CASSLRPGGSHSYEQYF
>TRBJ2-2|TRBV5-1|-|few
TGCGCCAGCAGCCCGGACGTTAACACCGGGGAGCTGTTTTTT
CASSPDVNTGELFF
>TRBJ2-4|TRBV20-1|TRBD1|-
TGCAGTGCTCATCTCCAGGGGGCGCTTGGATCAGCCAAAAACATTCAGTACTTC
CSAHLQGALGSAKNIQYF
>TRBJ2-3|TRBV7-8|-|few
TGTGCCAGCAGCACATACGGACACCAGAGCACAGATACGCAGTATTTT
CASSTYGHQSTDTQYF
>TRBJ2-3|TRBV5-1|-|-
TGCGCCAGCAGCTGGTCGGCAGATACGCAGTATTTT
CASSWSADTQYF
>TRBJ2-3|TRBV12-3/TRBV12-4|-|few
TGTGCCAGCAGTTTGTCTGATACGCAGTATTTT
CASSLSDTQYF
>TRBJ2-7|TRBV12-3/TRBV12-4|TRBD2|-
TGTGCCAGCAGCCACTCAAGAGGCGGGGGGGCCTACGAGCAGTACTTC
CASSHSRGGGAYEQYF
>TRBJ2-3|TRBV5-1|-|-
TGCGCCAGCAGCTTTAGATCGCCCAGCACAGATACGCAGTATTTT
CASSFRSPSTDTQYF